This is a list of T cell receptor beta chains from one sample in a study of T cells in Graves' hyperthyroidism and ophthalmopathy. TCRdb used MiXCR to reprocess the multiplex PCR reads, holding one entry per CDR3 protein. The sample contains some 300,000 distinct CDR3 sequences, roughly 13% of which appear only once. The sequencing sample was made of blood. Receptors were obtained from a woman in her 30s with Graves' hyperthyroidism that later progressed to Graves' ophthalmopathy. The conserved cysteine and the conserved F or W are not part of the CDR3 here.

TRBJ2-2 TRBV19 ASSIGGGNTGELF
TRBJ2-7 TRBV4-2 ASSLKGASGSHEQY
TRBJ2-2 TRBV7-8 ASSLEPGSPTGELF
TRBJ2-2 TRBV4-2 ASSQTRGTANTGELF
TRBJ2-5 TRBV6-1 ASGQQGPETQY
TRBJ2-5 TRBV28 ASSFLGSGETQY
TRBJ2-3 TRBV5-8 ASSYSLPGYGSTDTQY
TRBJ2-1 TRBV4-1 ASSPDVGGPSYNEQF
TRBJ1-1 TRBV6-1 ASTTSTNTEAF
TRBJ2-1 TRBV30 AWSVRFGNEQF
TRBJ2-4 TRBV6-2/TRBV6-3 ASSYRAGVKNIQY
TRBJ1-2 TRBV5-5 ASSSQDSNNYGYT
TRBJ2-7 TRBV18 ASSPTAGSYEQY
TRBJ1-1 TRBV3-1 ASSPLSALNTEAF
TRBJ2-7 TRBV28 ASSLAMDRFYEQY
TRBJ2-5 TRBV10-3 AISEAPGQGQETQY
TRBJ2-1 TRBV13 ASSFLGGLASYSYNEQF
TRBJ2-1 TRBV11-2 ASSPIPYNEQF
TRBJ2-6 TRBV27 ASSLSPSAGSSSGANVLT
TRBJ2-6 TRBV10-3 AIMRQALLGANVLT
TRBJ2-1 TRBV9 ASSVDGRDNEQF
TRBJ2-7 TRBV6-5 ASSYSVPGANEQY
TRBJ2-3 TRBV18 ASSPTLGAYHTDTQY
TRBJ1-1 TRBV5-1 ASSLKQGQNTEAF
TRBJ1-1 TRBV19 ASSIRAARGNTEAF
TRBJ2-7 TRBV13 ASSLGADSSYEQY
TRBJ2-1 TRBV3-1 ASSQDRQEVF
TRBJ1-5 TRBV6-2/TRBV6-3 ASSRRAGNGNQPQH
TRBJ2-1 TRBV7-9 ASSSAGASYNEQF
TRBJ2-1 TRBV11-2 ASSTLPSSYNEQF
TRBJ2-5 TRBV20-1 SARAPTALEIAQY
TRBJ2-7 TRBV4-3 ASSPGTSGAAYEQY